A single sample is the source of the 9 T cell receptor beta chains below, sequenced in a study of cytomegalovirus exposure and HLA in healthy donors. With 60 Vbeta and 13 Jbeta primers, the PCR was carried out. Sequenced by immunoSEQ multiplex PCR; TCRdb stores in-frame clones only, minus some. The sample has about 190,000 clones, 75% to 90% seen once; the top ten hold about 6%. Material for sequencing was PBMCs. These TCRs come from a man aged 40-49 years in good health and CMV-seropositive.

The chain links TRBV19 to TRBJ2-7; the match to TRBD1 covers 9 bases. V was pared by 3 bases and J by 2 bases, with 5 bases of the junction left unmatched. The CDR3 has 15 amino acids. Germline V gene sequence: CDR1 LNHDA, CDR2 SQIVND (reference sequence). The CDR3 DNA sequence: TGTGCCAGTAGTATCCCGGGACAGGGCACCTACGAGCAGTACTTC. Its translation is CASSIPGQGTYEQYF.

The chain employs TRBV27 and TRBJ2-7; the match to TRBD1 covers 9 bases. Germline V lookup: CDR1 MNHEY, CDR2 SMNVEV (reference sequence). This CDR3 is built from 13 residues. After removal of 3 bases from V and 6 bases from J, the junction contained 3 bases not matched to a gene. CDR3 residues: CASSFGQGSEQYF. CDR3 DNA sequence: TGTGCCAGCAGTTTCGGACAGGGGAGCGAGCAGTACTTC.

CDR3 nucleotides: TGTGCCAGCAGCCCGGACAGGCCTCCTAATGAAAAACTGTTTTTT. Its protein is CASSPDRPPNEKLFF. The V call is TRBV7-2, the J call TRBJ1-4; 7 positions match TRBD1. Losses at the gene ends were 5 bases for V and 3 bases for J; bases not matched to a gene: 6. The CDR3 length is 15 residues. Germline CDR1 reads SGHTA; CDR2 reads FQGNSA.

The chain combines TRBV29-1 with TRBJ1-1; a possible D gene is TRBD1 (5 bases). Trimming shortened V by 6 bases and J by 8 bases, and 22 bases separated the two germline ends. CDR1 and CDR2 (germline): SQVTM, ANQGSEA. This CDR3 region has 14 residues. The CDR3 DNA sequence: TGCAGCGTCGCGCACGACAGATATGGGGTGGAAGCTTTCTTT. As protein: CSVAHDRYGVEAFF.

The chain has TRBV19 and TRBJ2-7; TRBD2 aligns across 7 bases. Looked up from germline, CDR1 is LNHDA and CDR2 is SQIVND (reference sequence). J lost 5 bases, V lost 3 bases, and 10 bases had no gene match. The CDR3 runs 15 residues. The CDR3 spells CASSISGLVRHEQYF. The CDR3 DNA reads as TGTGCCAGTAGTATCTCCGGACTAGTCCGCCACGAGCAGTACTTC. Drawing the rest from reference TRBV19 and TRBJ2-7, the complete variable domain is DGGITQSPKYLFRKEGQNVTLSCEQNLNHDAMYWYRQDPGQGLRLIYYSQIVNDFQKGDIAEGYSVSREKKESFPLTVTSAQKNPTAFYLCASSISGLVRHEQYFGPGTRLTVT.

The CDR3 spells CASSHTTGIMAEAFF. In nucleotides, the CDR3 is TGCGCCAGCAGCCATACGACAGGGATTATGGCTGAAGCTTTCTTT. The chain has TRBV5-1 and TRBJ1-1; TRBD1 matches 7 bases. Germline V lookup: CDR1 SGHRS, CDR2 YFSETQ. J lost 6 bases, V lost 4 bases, and 12 bases had no gene match. The CDR3 extends over 15 amino acids.

The V and J genes are TRBV4-1 and TRBJ2-7, with a weak D call TRBD2 (6 bases). Germline assignment: CDR1 MGHRA and CDR2 YSYEKL. The CDR3 is made up of 16 amino acids. The V gene lost 0 bases and the J gene lost 1 base, with 13 bases spanning the gap. The CDR3 reads CASSQEVRDSSYEQYF. The CDR3 DNA reads as TGCGCCAGCAGCCAAGAGGTCAGGGACTCATCCTACGAGCAGTACTTC.

In the case of this clone: Different DNA sequences within this sample yield the same CDR3. This rearrangement joins TRBV6-5 to TRBJ2-3, with TRBD2 matching 9 bases. V dropped 2 bases and J dropped 3; count of bases not matched to a gene: 3. This CDR3 has 15 residues. Germline V gene lookup returns CDR1 MNHEY and CDR2 SVGAGI. CDR3 nucleotide sequence: TGTGCCAGCAGTTACAGCCTAGCGGGGACAGATACGCAGTATTTT. The encoded protein is CASSYSLAGTDTQYF.

The rearrangement uses TRBV2 and TRBJ1-2, with no clear D. CDR1 and CDR2 from the germline V gene are SNHLY and FYNNEI. The CDR3 runs 13 residues. Trimming pared 1 base from V and 4 bases from J, leaving 7 bases between. The CDR3 coding sequence is TGTGCCAGCAGTGAAGGACACGGCTATGGCTACACCTTC. It codes for CASSEGHGYGYTF.